This T cell receptor beta chain was captured in a study of identical twins (dated by TCRdb to about 2016). For the wider study: To test whether fetal clonotypes persist, this study deep-sequenced TCR alpha and beta repertoires from monozygotic twins, from unrelated adults of various ages, and from cord blood. To rule out contamination, replicate twin experiments were performed at different times with different library preparation protocols. Paper-wide results and their limitations: Because the same donors could not be followed over many years, the conclusions relied on cross-sectional statistical analysis. Compared with coincidental sharing between unrelated individuals, an excess of low generation-probability sequences was observed among out-of-frame TCR alpha sequences shared between twins. The excess sharing between twins in beta out-of-frame sequences was weaker because fewer shared sequences reduced the signal-to-noise ratio. Recombination models systematically underestimated out-of-frame TCR alpha sharing in monozygotic twins but agreed with sharing between unrelated individuals. Invariant T cells such as MAIT and iNKT could partly confound zero-insertion analyses, although diverse VJ usage argued against such confounding for most clonotypes. Fewer insertions were carried by abundant cord blood beta clonotypes; a weaker similar trend was observed in young adult naive repertoires, while no such trend was observed in memory repertoires.

The receptor library was made with 5' RACE. The instrument given in TCRdb is Illumina HiSeq 2000. A universal primer binding site was introduced by template switching, and a unique molecular identifier was present in the final cDNA, enabling accurate counting of TCR cDNA molecules. Specific primers in the conserved constant-segment region were used to synthesize first-strand cDNA for TCR alpha and beta chains. To control for contamination, every cDNA library was double barcoded, receiving both a SMART-Mk sample barcode and Illumina barcodes. Two successive PCR steps introduced TruSeq adapter sequences along with Illumina sample barcodes. Sequencing of the TCR alpha and beta cDNA libraries was done on the Illumina HiSeq platform using custom primers. The study's own analysis went as follows. Raw reads were processed with MiGEC to extract unique molecular identifiers, and MiXCR was used to determine CDR3 positions. Recombination models were inferred per individual with the repgenHMM and IGoR tools using an EM algorithm. Shared clonotypes were analyzed with the tcR package in R, and sharing was normalized by the product of cloneset sizes. To study raw recombination free of thymic and clonal selection effects, out-of-frame nonproductive sequences were analyzed. TCRdb reworked the public reads: Q25 trimming with fastp, MiXCR clone assembly, productive beta chains retained. Each CDR3 protein gets just one entry, which takes the most common genes and DNA from the rows behind it. TCRdb, rather than the study authors, made the V and J calls. Here the sample has hundreds of thousands of distinct CDR3 sequences; less than 7% occur a single time. The ten top clones hold around 2% of the sample.

Every donor was a healthy Caucasian. The researchers also sequenced three unrelated adults who were not twins: a male aged 18 to 30, a male aged 50 to 60, and a female aged 50 to 60. Using Miltenyi CD45RO+ enrichment and human naive T-cell isolation kits, memory (CD45RO+) and naive T cells were isolated from PBMC. This clonotype was detected ten times or more. What this receptor recognizes is not known. No much larger clone exists at a distance of one base, and base qualities are not known. Via the germline V gene, CDR1 is SNHLY and CDR2 FYNNEI. Trimming takes 2 bases from V and 4 bases from J, and the germline ends sit 10 bases apart. The CDR3 has 14 amino acids, counting the end cysteine and phenylalanine. Kept here is only the CDR3 DNA, which spans 42 bases and is read in frame from base 1.

The sequence joins TRBV2 to TRBJ2-3; the best D guess is TRBD1, with 5 bases matching. This clonotype originated in a man younger than 35 in good health. The sample was naive T cells sorted from blood. Explained via the paper, the cell subset or site label denotes: cells isolated with a human naive T-cell isolation kit. The bases read TGTGCCAGCAGTGAAATGCAGGGCGCAGATACGCAGTATTTT. The translation is CASSEMQGADTQYF.